This entry concerns a single T cell receptor beta chain. The entry originates in a study of blood T cell repertoires in COVID-19. The assay was immunoSEQ multiplex PCR, and TCRdb's table has in-frame clones only and misses some. The sample holds under 250,000 clones, about 82% seen once. This CDR3 is 13 amino acids long. The V call is TRBV21-1, the J call TRBJ1-1; TRBD1, the table's D call, was not compared with the DNA. TRBV21-1 is a pseudogene locus. The clonotype comes from a man aged 80 or over with acute or convalescent COVID-19. The specimen sequenced was peripheral blood. The CDR3 loop reads CATETGGGTEAFF. The CDR3 DNA sequence: TGTGCCACCGAGACAGGGGGCGGCACTGAAGCTTTCTTT.